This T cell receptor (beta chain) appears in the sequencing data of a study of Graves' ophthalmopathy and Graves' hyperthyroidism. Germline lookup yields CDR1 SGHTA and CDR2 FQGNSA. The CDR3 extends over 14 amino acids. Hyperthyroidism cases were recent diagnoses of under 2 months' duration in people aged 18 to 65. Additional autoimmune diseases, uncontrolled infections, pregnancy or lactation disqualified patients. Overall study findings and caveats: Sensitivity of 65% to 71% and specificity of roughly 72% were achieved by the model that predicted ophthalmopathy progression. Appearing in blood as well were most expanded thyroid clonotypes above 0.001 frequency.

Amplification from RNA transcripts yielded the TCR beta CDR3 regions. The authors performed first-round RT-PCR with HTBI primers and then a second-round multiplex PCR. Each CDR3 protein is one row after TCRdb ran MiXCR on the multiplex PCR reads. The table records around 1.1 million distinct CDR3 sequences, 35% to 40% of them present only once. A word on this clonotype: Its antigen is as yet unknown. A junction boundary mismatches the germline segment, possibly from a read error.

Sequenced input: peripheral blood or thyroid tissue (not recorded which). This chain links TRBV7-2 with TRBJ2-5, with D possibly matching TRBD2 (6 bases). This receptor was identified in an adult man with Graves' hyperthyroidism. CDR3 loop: CAGSLGGVQETQYF. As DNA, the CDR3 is TGTGCCGGCAGCTTAGGAGGGGTCCAAGAGACCCAGTACTTC.